This T cell receptor beta chain was retrieved from a study of blood T cell repertoires in COVID-19. Losses at the gene ends were 8 bases for V and 9 bases for J; bases not matched to a gene: 5. Germline CDR1 reads SNHLY; CDR2 reads FYNNEI. The CDR3 loop spans 13 amino acids. Participants were aged roughly 18 to 89 years, lived in about two dozen US areas, and enrolled virtually. Participants had their cohort set by participant-reported clinical history. Donors in Cohort 3 who had recovered were those with two negative PCRs, healthcare professional clearance, or resolution of their symptoms. This table comes from immunoSEQ multiplex PCR, and its TCRdb copy is limited to in-frame clones, with some not included. The sample contains 200,000 or so clones, around 89% of which appear only once.

The sequence came from a woman between 25 and 40 years old who had recovered from COVID-19. The sample taken for sequencing was PBMCs or T cells enriched from blood (not recorded which). The genes are TRBV2 and TRBJ2-1; 12 bases align to TRBD2. CDR3 sequence: CASGGLAGFEQFF. In DNA form, the CDR3 reads TGTGCCAGCGGTGGACTAGCGGGGTTTGAGCAGTTCTTC.